The 25 T cell receptor beta chains below come from one sample, sequenced in a study of naive and memory T cell subsets. An equimolar mix of two oligonucleotides served as the beta constant-region primer for TRBC1 and TRBC2. TCRdb reprocessed the UMI-ligation and nested PCR reads with MiXCR, giving one entry per CDR3 protein. This sample has 120,000 to 150,000 distinct CDR3 sequences, with about 15% found just once. The material sequenced was naive CD4+ T cells from blood. Every receptor here comes from a human donor in good health.

The chain links TRBV20-1 to TRBJ1-5; D not resolved. Germline CDR1 is DFQATT and CDR2 is SNEGSKA (reference sequence). This CDR3 is built from 12 residues. V lost 7 bases and J lost 9, with 16 bases in between. The CDR3 loop reads CSGRRGTSPQHF. DNA for the CDR3: TGCAGTGGTCGGCGTGGCACGTCGCCCCAGCATTTT.

The chain employs TRBV2 and TRBJ2-7; 9 bases agree with TRBD1. Trimming took 6 bases from V and 4 from J; bases not matched to a gene: 1. Germline loops: CDR1 SNHLY, CDR2 FYNNEI. The CDR3 has 12 amino acids. The DNA for the CDR3 is TGTGCCAGCAGGGACAGGGGTTACGAGCAGTACTTC. Translation gives CASRDRGYEQYF.

This clonotype has a handful of counts. The genes are TRBV29-1 and TRBJ1-1, with 8 bases matching TRBD1. This CDR3 is built from 15 residues. Germline-derived CDR1 and CDR2 are SQVTM and ANQGSEA. J lost 3 bases, V lost 4 bases, and 10 bases had no gene match. Here the CDR3 DNA reads TGCAGCGTTGGGACATACAGGGGGTGGGACACTGAAGCTTTCTTT. Its protein is CSVGTYRGWDTEAFF.

This clonotype occurred a few times. The chain links TRBV12-3 or TRBV12-4 to TRBJ1-6; D perhaps matches TRBD1 (5 bases). The CDR3 contains 14 residues. V was shortened by 3 bases and J by 10 bases, with 13 bases between the two germline ends. CDR3 DNA: TGTGCCAGCAGTTTGGAAGGGGAGCGGTCACCCCTCCACTTT. It specifies CASSLEGERSPLHF.

CDR3 nucleotides: TGCGCCAGCAGCTGGGGGACAGGGGGCAATGAGCAGTTCTTC. Translating gives CASSWGTGGNEQFF. This chain links TRBV5-1 with TRBJ2-1; 11 bases match TRBD1. Germline V gene data show CDR1 as SGHRS and CDR2 as YFSETQ. V lost 3 bases and J lost 6; bases outside the gene matches: 2. The CDR3 extends over 14 amino acids.

The chain carries TRBV7-9 and TRBJ2-7; 12 bases map to TRBD2. The length of the CDR3 is 14 residues. After removal of 3 bases from V and 7 bases from J, the junction contained 4 bases not matched to a gene. CDR1 is SEHNR and CDR2 is FQNEAQ in the germline V gene (reference sequence). DNA of the CDR3: TGTGCCAGCAGCTTTGATCTAGCGGGAGGGGAGCAGTACTTC. Translating gives CASSFDLAGGEQYF.

This clonotype was detected a few times. CDR3: CAISETVSYEQYF. The CDR3 DNA reads TGTGCCATCAGTGAGACAGTCTCCTACGAGCAGTACTTC. The chain carries TRBV10-3 and TRBJ2-7; D gene ambiguous. The CDR3 covers 13 residues. With 2 bases removed from V and 0 bases from J, the gap between germline ends came to 5 bases. Per the germline V gene, CDR1 is ENHRY and CDR2 is SYGVKD.

In its sample, this clonotype was seen a few times. The chain joins TRBV4-3 to TRBJ2-6; 8 bases map to TRBD1. With 0 bases clipped from V and 0 bases from J, the junction kept 10 bases outside the gene matches. Looked up from germline, CDR1 is LGHNA and CDR2 is YSLEER. This CDR3 has 20 residues. This chain's CDR3 is CASSQDTRTGPGSGANVLTF. CDR3 nucleotide sequence: TGCGCCAGCAGCCAAGATACCCGGACAGGGCCGGGCTCTGGGGCCAACGTCCTGACTTTC.

CDR3 nucleotides: TGTGCCAGTAGCGCCCCCAGACAGGCCACGAACACCGGGGAGCTGTTTTTT. Protein product: CASSAPRQATNTGELFF. The genes are TRBV19 and TRBJ2-2, with TRBD1 as a possible D gene (6 bases). CDR1 and CDR2 from the germline V gene are LNHDA and SQIVND (reference sequence). Trimming took 6 bases from V and 0 from J, leaving 17 bases between them. The CDR3 consists of 17 residues.

Only a few counts were recorded for this clonotype. The chain recombines TRBV20-1 with TRBJ1-6; 8 nucleotides line up with TRBD1. The germline CDR1 and CDR2 sequences are DFQATT and SNEGSKA (reference sequence). CDR3 size: 14 residues. Trimming at V came to 8 bases and at J to 6 bases, leaving 9 bases not matched to a gene. The CDR3 is CSTWTGRPNSPLHF. CDR3 coding DNA: TGCAGTACCTGGACAGGGAGGCCTAATTCACCCCTCCACTTT.

This clonotype was seen a handful of times. The V gene is TRBV7-2, the J gene TRBJ2-1; 11 nucleotides agree with TRBD2. V lost 5 bases to trimming and J lost 8 bases; unmatched junction nucleotides: 8. CDR1 and CDR2 (germline): SGHTA, FQGNSA. The CDR3 runs to 15 residues. DNA for the CDR3: TGTGCCAGCAGCCCCGGACTAGCGGGTCATGATGAGCAGTTCTTC. Encoded protein: CASSPGLAGHDEQFF.

The chain employs TRBV28 and TRBJ1-5; D gene unclear. The V gene's germline CDR1 is MDHEN and CDR2 SYDVKM. V lost 7 bases to trimming and J lost 2 bases, with 6 bases between them. The CDR3 contains 12 residues. The CDR3 loop is CASTQGNQPQHF. The DNA for the CDR3 is TGTGCCAGCACCCAGGGCAATCAGCCCCAGCATTTT.

This clonotype turned up a few times. The chain couples TRBV6-5 to TRBJ2-7; 7 bases match TRBD2. Looked up from germline, CDR1 is MNHEY and CDR2 is SVGAGI. V gave up 5 bases and J gave up 2 bases; unmatched junction bases: 15. This CDR3 has 17 amino acids. This CDR3 is CASSPRASGVPTYEQYF. As DNA, the CDR3 is TGTGCCAGCAGTCCCCGGGCTAGCGGTGTCCCTACCTACGAGCAGTACTTC.

The chain uses TRBV29-1 and TRBJ2-7; 8 bases line up with TRBD2. The CDR3 sequence is 13 residues long. Germline CDR1 is SQVTM and CDR2 is ANQGSEA. V trimming: 6 bases; J trimming: 5 bases; junction bases outside the gene matches: 9. The DNA for the CDR3 is TGCAGCGTGGGCTTACCGGGAGGGAACGAGCAGTACTTC. Its translation: CSVGLPGGNEQYF.

The chain has TRBV29-1 and TRBJ1-5, with TRBD1 matching over 8 bases. Unmatched junction bases numbered 14, after V lost 7 bases and J lost 0 bases. CDR3 length: 17 residues. Per germline, CDR1 SQVTM and CDR2 ANQGSEA. The CDR3 protein is CSEGRDRRSYSNQPQHF. DNA of the CDR3: TGCAGCGAGGGCCGGGACAGGCGATCTTATAGCAATCAGCCCCAGCATTTT.

This clonotype was observed a few times. The rearrangement joins TRBV4-2 to TRBJ2-7, with 7 bases identical to TRBD2. Germline V gene sequence: CDR1 LGHNA, CDR2 YNFKEQ. This CDR3 comprises 16 residues. Trimming removed 4 bases from V and 4 bases from J; junction bases left unmatched: 13. CDR3 amino acids: CASSLSRQRDQYEQYF. The CDR3 coding sequence is TGTGCCAGCAGCCTGAGCCGCCAGCGGGACCAATACGAGCAGTACTTC.

This clonotype was seen a handful of times. V and J are TRBV18 and TRBJ1-1, with unresolved D. Germline V lookup: CDR1 KGHSH, CDR2 LQKENI. V was trimmed by 4 bases and J by 1 base, leaving 16 bases between them. The CDR3 totals 16 residues. CDR3: CASSQGLVTTNTEAFF. The CDR3 nucleotides are TGTGCCAGCTCACAAGGGTTAGTGACCACGAACACTGAAGCTTTCTTT. Filled out from reference TRBV18 and TRBJ1-1, the complete variable domain reads NAGVMQNPRHLVRRRGQEARLRCSPMKGHSHVYWYRQLPEEGLKFMVYLQKENIIDESGMPKERFSAEFPKEGPSILRIQQVVRGDSAAYFCASSQGLVTTNTEAFFGQGTRLTVV.

To note about this clonotype: Because it lacks the conserved phenylalanine or tryptophan at the end, this CDR3 is likely a read error. Because the CDR3's place on the DNA is in doubt, the DNA is left out and the CDR3 is given as listed by TCRdb. The chain joins TRBV27 to TRBJ2-7. The CDR3 numbers 10 amino acids, ends counted. Germline-derived CDR1 and CDR2 are MNHEY and SMNVEV (reference sequence). The chain's CDR3 is CASSSSLSSG.

The chain is built from TRBV29-1 and TRBJ2-5; TRBD1 is a possible D gene (5 bases). CDR3 size: 13 residues. CDR1 is SQVTM and CDR2 is ANQGSEA in the germline V gene. With 5 bases removed from V and 5 bases from J, the gap between germline ends came to 15 bases. In DNA form, the CDR3 reads TGCAGCGTTCGTTTAGTGGCAGGGGAGACCCAGTACTTC. This codes for CSVRLVAGETQYF. The whole variable domain, remainder taken from reference TRBV29-1 and TRBJ2-5, is SAVISQKPSRDICQRGTSLTIQCQVDSQVTMMFWYRQQPGQSLTLIATANQGSEATYESGFVIDKFPISRPNLTFSTLTVSNMSPEDSSIYLCSVRLVAGETQYFGPGTRLLVL.

This clonotype was seen a few times. The genes are TRBV4-1 and TRBJ2-7; maybe TRBD2 (5 bases). V shed 6 bases and J shed 6 bases, with 18 bases lying between them. Germline values: CDR1 MGHRA, CDR2 YSYEKL. The CDR3 has 14 amino acids. CDR3 bases: TGCGCCAGCAGGCCCCACGCCTTCGCGGGCGAGCAGTACTTC. Protein: CASRPHAFAGEQYF.

This clonotype was seen ten or more times. The V gene is TRBV7-3, the J gene TRBJ1-2; TRBD1 aligns across 8 bases. The J segment lost 3 bases and the V segment lost 5 bases, leaving 2 bases of the junction unmatched. The CDR3 spans 13 residues. Germline loops: CDR1 SGHTA, CDR2 FQGTGA. This CDR3 is CASSQQGDYGYTF. Written as DNA, the CDR3 is TGTGCCAGCAGCCAACAGGGGGACTATGGCTACACCTTC. Combining the CDR3 with reference TRBV7-3 and TRBJ1-2 gives the whole variable domain GAGVSQTPSNKVTEKGKYVELRCDPISGHTALYWYRQSLGQGPEFLIYFQGTGAADDSGLPNDRFFAVRPEGSVSTLKIQRTERGDSAVYLCASSQQGDYGYTFGSGTRLTVV.

V and J are TRBV20-1 and TRBJ2-2, with 7 bases identical to TRBD1. Germline CDR1 reads DFQATT; CDR2 reads SNEGSKA (reference sequence). The CDR3 runs 16 residues. The ends lost 6 bases at V and 0 bases at J; junction bases unmatched: 10. In DNA, the CDR3 is TGCAGTGCCGAGGGGGCCGCGGAATCGAACACCGGGGAGCTGTTTTTT. Its protein product is CSAEGAAESNTGELFF.

The rearrangement joins TRBV5-1 to TRBJ1-1; D might be TRBD1 (5 bases). The CDR3 is made up of 14 amino acids. V was clipped by 5 bases and J by 7 bases, with 18 bases between them. CDR1 and CDR2 from the germline V gene are SGHRS and YFSETQ. The CDR3 protein is CASRTGATADEAFF. In nucleotides, the CDR3 is TGCGCCAGCAGAACGGGAGCGACAGCAGATGAAGCTTTCTTT.

This clonotype has ten or more counts. The V and J genes are TRBV6-5 and TRBJ2-3; perhaps D is TRBD1 or TRBD2 (5 bases each). The germline gives CDR1 MNHEY, CDR2 SVGAGI. This CDR3 has 12 residues. V lost 5 bases and J lost 4, with 7 bases in between. The DNA of the CDR3 is TGTGCCAGCAGTCGAGGGGCAGATACGCAGTATTTT. It encodes CASSRGADTQYF.

The chain carries TRBV7-9 and TRBJ2-5; D is unclear. The germline V and J ends were trimmed by 5 bases and 5 bases, with 12 bases remaining between them. The CDR3 runs to 13 residues. Germline values: CDR1 SEHNR, CDR2 FQNEAQ (reference sequence). The CDR3 bases are TGTGCCAGCAGCCCTGGAGAAGGGGAGACCCAGTACTTC. Translation: CASSPGEGETQYF.